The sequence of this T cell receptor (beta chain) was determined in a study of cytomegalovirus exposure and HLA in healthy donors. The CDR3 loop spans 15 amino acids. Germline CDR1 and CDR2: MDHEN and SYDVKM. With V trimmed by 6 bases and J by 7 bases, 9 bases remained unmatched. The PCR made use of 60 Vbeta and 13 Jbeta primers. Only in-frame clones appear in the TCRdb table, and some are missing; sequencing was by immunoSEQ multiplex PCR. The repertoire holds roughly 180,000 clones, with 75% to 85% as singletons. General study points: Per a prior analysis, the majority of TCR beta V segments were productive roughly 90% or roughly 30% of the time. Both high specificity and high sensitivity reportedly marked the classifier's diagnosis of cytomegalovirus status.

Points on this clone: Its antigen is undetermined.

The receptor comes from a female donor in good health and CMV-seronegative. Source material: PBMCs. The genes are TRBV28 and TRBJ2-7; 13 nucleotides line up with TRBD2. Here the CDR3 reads CASRTSGRAMEEQYF. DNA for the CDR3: TGTGCCAGCAGAACTAGCGGGAGGGCCATGGAGGAGCAGTACTTC.